Listed below are T cell receptor beta chains from one sample, sequenced in a study of PD-1 blockade in classical Hodgkin lymphoma. Sequencing was performed with immunoSEQ multiplex PCR; in TCRdb, only in-frame clones are kept and a portion is missing. This table holds some 16,000 clones, approximately 60% found once. The starting material was peripheral blood mononuclear cells (PBMCs), obtained before the second cycle of nivolumab. The receptor source for this set is a human donor with classical Hodgkin lymphoma. Each CDR3 is given with its conserved first and last residue. D genes are given only for firm matches. Size values are once, few and many counts, or a class for expanded clones, and some rows have none.

abundance,d_gene,j_gene,v_gene,CDR3aa,CDR3nt
NA,NA,TRBJ2-7,TRBV5-4,CASRTGTGGEQYF,TGTGCCAGCAGAACCGGGACTGGGGGAGAGCAGTACTTC
NA,TRBD2,TRBJ2-5,TRBV10-2,CASRGLAGEETQYF,TGCGCCAGCAGGGGACTAGCGGGAGAAGAGACCCAGTACTTC
NA,NA,TRBJ2-3,TRBV4-2,CASSQDDYTDTQYF,TGTGCCAGCAGCCAAGACGACTACACAGATACGCAGTATTTT
once,NA,TRBJ1-1,TRBV4-1,CASSQGVLGAFF,TGCGCCAGCAGCCAAGGGGTCCTTGGGGCTTTCTTT
NA,TRBD2,TRBJ2-7,TRBV11-2,CASSSSSGAIYEQYF,TGTGCCAGCAGCTCTTCTAGCGGGGCGATTTACGAGCAGTACTTC
NA,NA,TRBJ2-5,TRBV29-1,CSAAPAPDGETQYF,TGCAGCGCTGCACCGGCTCCCGACGGAGAGACCCAGTACTTC
few,TRBD1,TRBJ1-3,TRBV12-5,CASPPSTGPFQRNTIYF,TGTGCTAGCCCACCTTCGACAGGGCCCTTCCAGAGAAACACCATATATTTT
NA,NA,TRBJ2-3,TRBV9,CASSVEAIDTQYF,TGTGCCAGCAGCGTAGAGGCGATAGATACGCAGTATTTT
NA,TRBD2,TRBJ2-7,TRBV15,CATSTSGSSYEQYF,TGTGCCACCTCGACTAGCGGGAGCTCCTACGAGCAGTACTTC
NA,NA,TRBJ2-1,TRBV9,CASSPRLSSYNEQFF,TGTGCCAGCAGCCCTCGACTTAGCTCCTACAATGAGCAGTTCTTC
NA,NA,TRBJ1-6,TRBV30,CAWGTGRGDSPLHF,TGTGCCTGGGGAACAGGGAGGGGGGATTCACCCCTCCACTTT
NA,NA,TRBJ2-3,TRBV6-1,CASSDAGTNTDTQYF,TGTGCCAGCAGTGATGCCGGGACAAACACAGATACGCAGTATTTT
NA,NA,TRBJ2-7,TRBV28,CASRFQGSASYEQYF,TGTGCCAGCAGATTCCAGGGTTCCGCCTCCTACGAGCAGTACTTC
NA,TRBD1,TRBJ1-4,TRBV29-1,CSVGTGSNEKLFF,TGCAGCGTTGGGACAGGGTCTAATGAAAAACTGTTTTTT
NA,NA,TRBJ2-6,TRBV19,CASSIGAGLYSGANVLTF,TGTGCCAGTAGTATAGGAGCGGGCCTTTACTCTGGGGCCAACGTCCTGACTTTC
NA,NA,TRBJ1-5,TRBV6-6,CASSSKGLSNQPQHF,TGTGCCAGCAGTTCTAAGGGGTTGAGCAATCAGCCCCAGCATTTT
few,TRBD1,TRBJ2-7,TRBV7-2,CASSLGGTASYEQYF,TGTGCCAGCAGCTTAGGTGGGACAGCCTCCTACGAGCAGTACTTC
NA,NA,TRBJ2-7,TRBV11-2,CASSTMGNHEQYF,TGTGCCAGCAGCACAATGGGGAACCACGAGCAGTACTTC
NA,NA,TRBJ2-5,TRBV6-5,CASSPGVPQRETQYF,TGTGCCAGCAGCCCCGGGGTACCCCAACGAGAGACCCAGTACTTC
NA,TRBD2,TRBJ2-1,TRBV4-2,CASSQDAKLAGLDEQFF,TGTGCCAGCAGCCAAGATGCGAAACTAGCGGGACTAGATGAGCAGTTCTTC
NA,TRBD2,TRBJ2-2,TRBV2,CASRPLAGRTGELFF,TGTGCCAGCAGACCCCTAGCGGGTCGCACCGGGGAGCTGTTTTTT
NA,NA,TRBJ1-2,TRBV13,CASSFGPNYGYTF,TGTGCCAGCAGCTTCGGGCCCAACTATGGCTACACCTTC
NA,NA,TRBJ1-5,TRBV6-1,CASSRQTSNQPQHF,TGTGCCAGCAGTAGACAGACGAGCAATCAGCCCCAGCATTTT
NA,TRBD2,TRBJ2-3,TRBV29-1,CSVSISGGSTDTQYF,TGCAGCGTATCTATTAGCGGGGGGAGCACAGATACGCAGTATTTT
NA,TRBD1,TRBJ2-3,TRBV28,CASSRTGRYTDTQYF,TGTGCCAGCAGCCGGACAGGAAGGTACACAGATACGCAGTATTTT
NA,NA,TRBJ2-7,TRBV19,CASSYRPSDLYEQYF,TGTGCCAGTAGCTATAGGCCCTCGGACCTTTACGAGCAGTACTTC
NA,NA,TRBJ2-4,TRBV6-4,CASSGLDIQYF,TGTGCCAGCAGTGGGTTGGACATTCAGTACTTC
NA,TRBD2,TRBJ2-5,TRBV4-1,CASSQTSGRGGEETQYF,TGCGCCAGCAGCCAAACTAGCGGGAGAGGAGGTGAAGAGACCCAGTACTTC
NA,NA,TRBJ2-1,TRBV19,CASSVLPASYNEQFF,TGTGCCAGTAGTGTTCTTCCGGCCTCCTACAATGAGCAGTTCTTC
NA,TRBD1,TRBJ2-3,TRBV5-6,CASSMGTGSTDTQYF,TGTGCCAGCAGCATGGGGACAGGGAGCACAGATACGCAGTATTTT
NA,TRBD1,TRBJ2-7,TRBV6-1,CASTWDRGLGEQYF,TGTGCCAGCACCTGGGACAGGGGGCTGGGCGAGCAGTACTTC
NA,TRBD1,TRBJ2-5,TRBV5-4,CASSLGQGYQETQYF,TGTGCCAGCAGCTTGGGACAGGGTTACCAAGAGACCCAGTACTTC
NA,NA,TRBJ1-1,TRBV25-1,CASSEGNTEAFF,TGTGCCAGCAGTGAAGGGAACACTGAAGCTTTCTTT
NA,NA,TRBJ2-1,TRBV9,CASSVEGGRSEQFF,TGTGCCAGCAGCGTAGAGGGGGGGAGGTCTGAGCAGTTCTTC
few,TRBD1,TRBJ1-1,TRBV4-1,CASSHLGQGGTEAFF,TGCGCCAGCAGCCACCTGGGACAGGGAGGCACTGAAGCTTTCTTT
few,NA,TRBJ1-3,TRBV6-5,CASSHSASGNTIYF,TGTGCCAGCAGCCACAGTGCATCTGGAAACACCATATATTTT
NA,NA,TRBJ1-6,TRBV21-1,CASSGDGGGSYNSPLHF,TGTGCCAGCAGCGGAGATGGTGGCGGCTCCTATAATTCACCCCTCCACTTT
NA,TRBD2,TRBJ2-7,TRBV5-1,CASSLARGSTYEQYF,TGCGCCAGCAGCTTGGCACGCGGGAGTACCTACGAGCAGTACTTC
NA,NA,TRBJ1-2,TRBV14,CASSQDRRGAYYGYTF,TGTGCCAGCAGCCAAGATCGGAGGGGCGCTTACTATGGCTACACCTTC
medium-sized,NA,TRBJ2-7,TRBV19,CASSIGPGHYEQYF,TGTGCCAGTAGTATAGGTCCAGGGCACTACGAGCAGTACTTC
NA,TRBD1,TRBJ2-1,TRBV27,CASSVDRVRNEQFF,TGTGCCAGCAGTGTAGACAGGGTTCGCAATGAGCAGTTCTTC
once,NA,TRBJ1-5,TRBV19,CASSIGPSKLLYQPQHF,TGTGCCAGTAGTATCGGGCCCTCTAAGCTCCTATATCAGCCCCAGCATTTT
NA,NA,TRBJ1-2,TRBV29-1,CSARGAGGYTF,TGCAGCGCCCGGGGGGCGGGTGGCTACACCTTC
few,TRBD1,TRBJ2-7,TRBV11-1,CASSPGTGISYEQYF,TGTGCCAGCAGCCCCGGGACAGGGATCTCCTACGAGCAGTACTTC
NA,NA,TRBJ1-1,TRBV7-9,CASSSRGEGRGYTEAFF,TGTGCCAGCAGCTCAAGGGGCGAGGGGCGCGGGTACACTGAAGCTTTCTTT
few,TRBD1,TRBJ1-6,TRBV5-1,CASSMDRPNNSPLHF,TGCGCCAGCAGCATGGACAGGCCTAATAATTCACCCCTCCACTTT
NA,NA,TRBJ1-5,TRBV5-1,CASSLEGSNQPQHF,TGCGCCAGCAGCTTGGAAGGGAGCAATCAGCCCCAGCATTTT